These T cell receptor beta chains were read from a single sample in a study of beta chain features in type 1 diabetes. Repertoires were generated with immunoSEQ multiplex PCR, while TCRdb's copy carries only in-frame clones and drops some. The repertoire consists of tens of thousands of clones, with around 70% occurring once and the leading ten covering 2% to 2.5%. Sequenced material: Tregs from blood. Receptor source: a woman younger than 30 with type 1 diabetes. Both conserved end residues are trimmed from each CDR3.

SAPTNEQF TRBJ2-1 TRBV20-1
ASSLAPTGSGNTIY TRBJ1-3 TRBV5-1
ASSPEQGQPQH TRBJ1-5 TRBV7-2
ASSLGTVQETQY TRBJ2-5 TRBV7-2
SVGQGRQPQH TRBJ1-5 TRBV29-1
ASSPSWETQY TRBJ2-5 TRBV5-4
ASRLAGANYEQY TRBJ2-7 TRBV6-5
ASSRLAPSYNEQF TRBJ2-1 TRBV7-2
ASSLGPGYGYT TRBJ1-2 TRBV5-5
ASSLRQGGNSPLH TRBJ1-6 TRBV5-1
ASSQSRTGGRVDIQY TRBJ2-4 TRBV5-1